The 12 T cell receptor beta chains listed next were all sequenced from one sample in a study of cytomegalovirus exposure and HLA in healthy donors. Assay used: immunoSEQ multiplex PCR; TCRdb lists only in-frame clones, some missing. The sample includes 110,000 to 150,000 clones, approximately 89% seen only once; the top ten take 0.6% to 0.8%. Sequenced material: PBMCs. The receptors stem from a man younger than 35 in good health and CMV-seronegative.

This chain uses TRBV28 with TRBJ2-1; 7 nucleotides match TRBD1. The CDR3 runs to 18 residues. Germline V gene lookup returns CDR1 MDHEN and CDR2 SYDVKM. Trimming took 1 base from V and 0 from J; bases not matched to a gene: 9. The CDR3 loop is CASSLLYRGSSSYNEQFF. The DNA of the CDR3 is TGTGCCAGCAGTTTATTATACAGGGGCTCCAGCTCCTACAATGAGCAGTTCTTC.

CDR3 loop: CASSLGLSGSGKENEKLFF. CDR3 bases: TGTGCCAGCAGCTTAGGCCTTTCTGGGTCGGGAAAGGAAAATGAAAAACTGTTTTTT. The chain joins TRBV13 to TRBJ1-4; D not resolved. CDR3 size: 19 residues. Trimming took 0 bases from V and 5 from J, leaving 22 bases between them. Germline CDR1 and CDR2: PRHDT and FYEKMQ (reference sequence).

The chain has TRBV5-5 and TRBJ2-2; 11 bases line up with TRBD1. This CDR3 contains 15 residues. Germline lookup yields CDR1 SGHKS and CDR2 YYEKEE (reference sequence). Trimming cost V 4 bases and J 7 bases; bases outside gene matches: 6. The CDR3 DNA reads TGTGCCAGCAGCCCCGGGACAGGGGGTTTCGGGGAGCTGTTTTTT. The encoded protein is CASSPGTGGFGELFF.

This sequence joins TRBV7-8 and TRBJ2-3, with 8 nucleotides matching TRBD2. Germline loops: CDR1 SGHVS, CDR2 FQNEAQ. Trimming removed 5 bases from V and 5 bases from J; junction bases left unmatched: 12. The CDR3 loop spans 16 amino acids. The chain's CDR3 is CASSPPGTRLGDTQYF. Here the CDR3 DNA reads TGTGCCAGCAGCCCACCCGGGACTAGGCTCGGAGATACGCAGTATTTT.

The chain has TRBV30 and TRBJ2-3, with a weak D call TRBD2 (6 bases). This CDR3 is built from 15 residues. Deletions cut 3 bases from V and 0 bases from J, with 13 bases between. In germline, CDR1 is GTSNPN, CDR2 SVGIG (reference sequence). CDR3 nucleotide sequence: TGTGCCTGGAGAAAGGCGGGAACAAGCACAGATACGCAGTATTTT. Translated, it gives CAWRKAGTSTDTQYF.

V usage is TRBV28 and J usage is TRBJ1-6, with D possibly being TRBD1 (6 bases). The ends were cut back, 2 bases at V and 7 bases at J, with 9 bases in the middle. Germline-derived CDR1 and CDR2 are MDHEN and SYDVKM. The CDR3 consists of 14 residues. The DNA of the CDR3 is TGTGCCAGCAGTTTAACGCAGGGGAATTCACCCCTCCACTTT. It translates to CASSLTQGNSPLHF.

V is TRBV2 and J is TRBJ2-5, with D perhaps matching TRBD1 (5 bases). V shed 6 bases and J shed 4 bases, with 18 bases lying between them. The CDR3 sequence is 15 residues long. Looked up from germline, CDR1 is SNHLY and CDR2 is FYNNEI. CDR3 nucleotide sequence: TGTGCCAGCAGAAAGCAGGGAATAAGGTCAGAGACCCAGTACTTC. Amino acids: CASRKQGIRSETQYF.

The V gene is TRBV10-2, the J gene TRBJ1-3; a possible D gene is TRBD1 (6 bases). CDR3 length equals 15 residues. Trimming left V 6 bases short and J 1 base short, with 13 bases between. Germline V CDR1 and CDR2: WSHSY, SAAADI. The CDR3 spells CASSGDKGSGNTIYF. DNA for the CDR3: TGCGCCAGCAGCGGGGACAAGGGTTCTGGAAACACCATATATTTT.

This clone has only a few counts. V gene TRBV2 combines with J gene TRBJ1-6, with unresolved D. V lost 2 bases to trimming and J lost 7 bases, with 12 bases between them. The CDR3 sequence is 15 residues long. Per germline, CDR1 SNHLY and CDR2 FYNNEI. The CDR3 region has the DNA TGTGCCAGCAGTGAATTGGTACAGCTAAATTCACCCCTCCACTTT. Translating gives CASSELVQLNSPLHF.

V gene TRBV7-2 combines with J gene TRBJ2-1, with 14 positions matching TRBD2. Trimming removed 6 bases from V and 7 bases from J; junction bases left unmatched: 5. The CDR3 is 15 residues long. From germline, CDR1 is SGHTA and CDR2 FQGNSA. The chain's CDR3 is CASSRTSGGRNEQFF. The CDR3 bases are TGTGCCAGCAGTCGGACTAGCGGGGGGCGGAATGAGCAGTTCTTC.

The chain has TRBV6-5 and TRBJ2-3; possibly TRBD2 for D (6 bases). Per the germline V gene, CDR1 is MNHEY and CDR2 is SVGAGI. The CDR3 covers 13 residues. The CDR3 bases are TGTGCTGGGGGGAGGAGTTCGACAGATACGCAGTATTTT. As protein: CAGGRSSTDTQYF.

V is TRBV6-6 and J is TRBJ2-2; 8 bases are a match to TRBD1. Germline V gene lookup returns CDR1 MNHNY and CDR2 SVGAGI (reference sequence). V was pared by 2 bases and J by 4 bases, with 3 bases of the junction left unmatched. The CDR3 runs 15 residues. The CDR3 protein is CASSYAQGATGELFF. CDR3 DNA sequence: TGTGCCAGCAGTTACGCTCAGGGGGCCACCGGGGAGCTGTTTTTT.